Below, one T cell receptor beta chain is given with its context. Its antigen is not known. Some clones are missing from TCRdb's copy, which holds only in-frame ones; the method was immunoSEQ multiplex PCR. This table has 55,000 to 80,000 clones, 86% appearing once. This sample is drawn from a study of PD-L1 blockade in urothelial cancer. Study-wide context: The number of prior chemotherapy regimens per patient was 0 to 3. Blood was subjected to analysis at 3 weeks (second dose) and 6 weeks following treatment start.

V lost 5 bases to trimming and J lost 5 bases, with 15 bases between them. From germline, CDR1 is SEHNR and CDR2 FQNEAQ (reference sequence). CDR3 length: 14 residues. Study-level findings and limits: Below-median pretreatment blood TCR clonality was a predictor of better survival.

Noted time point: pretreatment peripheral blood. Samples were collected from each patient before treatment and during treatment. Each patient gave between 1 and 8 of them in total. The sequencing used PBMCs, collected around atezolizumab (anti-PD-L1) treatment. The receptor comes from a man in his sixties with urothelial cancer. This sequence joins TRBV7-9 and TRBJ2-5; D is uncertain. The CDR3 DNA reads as TGTGCCAGCAGCCCAGAGGTTACGAGGGAGACCCAGTACTTC. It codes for CASSPEVTRETQYF.